This TCR beta chain was identified during a study of T cell changes during pregnancy in multiple sclerosis. Clones were read by immunoSEQ multiplex PCR, and TCRdb kept only the in-frame ones, dropping some. The sample lists roughly 48,000 clones; around 94% were seen once. Sequencing used CD4+ T cells from peripheral blood mononuclear cells, obtained in the third trimester of pregnancy. This sequence originates from a female donor with multiple sclerosis, enrolled in a pregnancy study.

The CDR3 bases are TGTGCCAGCAGTCCCCCGGGACAGGGGAGCTACGAGCAGTACTTC. Translated: CASSPPGQGSYEQYF. The rearrangement links TRBV6-6 to TRBJ2-7, with 10 bases matching TRBD1. This CDR3 has 15 residues. The germline V gene has CDR1 MNHNY and CDR2 SVGAGI (reference sequence). V was clipped by 5 bases and J by 3 bases; unmatched bases: 7.